One and the same sample provided the 16 T cell receptor beta chains below, sequenced in a study of blood T cells in healthy people across ages. A sample-barcoded 5' primer and a J-beta primer mix were used in a second PCR of roughly 7 to 12 cycles. MiXCR was run by TCRdb on the 5' RACE reads, yielding one entry per CDR3 protein. This table has roughly 900,000 distinct CDR3 sequences, about 48% appearing once. Sample: blood. These receptors came from a man between 25 and 39 years old in good health.

This chain links TRBV3-1 with TRBJ1-1; tentative D call: TRBD1 (5 bases). Germline lookup yields CDR1 LGHDT and CDR2 YNNKEL (reference sequence). Trimming pared 5 bases from V and 3 bases from J, leaving 16 bases between. The length of the CDR3 is 15 residues. Written as DNA, the CDR3 is TGTGCCAGCAGCTTCGGGGGGATTGGGGACACTGAAGCTTTCTTT. It is translated as CASSFGGIGDTEAFF.

J is TRBJ2-5 and V is TRBV27; 8 bases are a match to TRBD1. Germline CDR1 MNHEY, CDR2 SMNVEV (reference sequence). The CDR3 covers 15 residues. Trimming removed 4 bases from V and 5 bases from J; junction bases left unmatched: 9. The CDR3: CASSYNRGSWETQYF. As DNA, the CDR3 is TGTGCCAGCAGTTACAACAGGGGGTCCTGGGAGACCCAGTACTTC.

The table lists this clonotype with a few counts. The gene calls are TRBV28 and TRBJ2-3; tentatively, D is TRBD1 or TRBD2 (5 bases each). This CDR3 contains 14 residues. CDR1 and CDR2 (germline): MDHEN, SYDVKM. V was cut by 6 bases and J by 2 bases, with 12 bases left in between. This chain's CDR3 is CASRGDGYTDTQYF. In DNA, the CDR3 is TGTGCCAGCAGGGGGGACGGATACACAGATACGCAGTATTTT.

The chain combines TRBV3-1 with TRBJ2-7, with D tentatively TRBD2 (5 bases). V gave up 1 base and J gave up 4 bases, with 11 bases separating them. The CDR3 consists of 14 residues. Looked up from germline, CDR1 is LGHDT and CDR2 is YNNKEL (reference sequence). The CDR3 bases are TGTGCCAGCAGCCAAGCCCACGGCGGGTACGAGCAGTACTTC. Its translation is CASSQAHGGYEQYF.

V usage is TRBV6-1 and J usage is TRBJ2-3; D is undetermined. CDR3 size: 14 residues. Trimming shortened V by 3 bases and J by 5 bases, and 12 bases separated the two germline ends. The germline V gene has CDR1 MNHNS and CDR2 SASEGT. The CDR3 region is CASSEGQEKDTQYF. The CDR3 DNA reads as TGTGCCAGCAGTGAGGGCCAGGAGAAAGATACGCAGTATTTT.

This clonotype has only a few counts. The chain joins TRBV7-2 to TRBJ2-1; D uncertain. The ends were cut back, 5 bases at V and 11 bases at J, with 13 bases in the middle. Germline CDR1 SGHTA, CDR2 FQGNSA. The CDR3 totals 12 residues. The CDR3 loop reads CASSTYAQKQFF. CDR3 bases: TGTGCCAGCAGCACGTACGCCCAGAAGCAGTTCTTC.

This clonotype was recorded only once. This chain joins TRBV30 and TRBJ2-7; D unclear. Trimming removed 0 bases at V and 0 bases at J, with 3 bases between. Germline V gene lookup returns CDR1 GTSNPN and CDR2 SVGIG (reference sequence). CDR3 length: 12 residues. In nucleotides, the CDR3 is TGTGCCTGGAGTGTAAACTCCTACGAGCAGTACTTC. This sequence encodes CAWSVNSYEQYF.

The rearrangement links TRBV6-6 to TRBJ2-7, with D perhaps matching TRBD1 (5 bases). The ends were cut back, 2 bases at V and 0 bases at J, with 14 bases in the middle. This CDR3 region has 16 residues. Germline V lookup: CDR1 MNHNY, CDR2 SVGAGI (reference sequence). Here the CDR3 DNA reads TGTGCCAGCAGTTACCCTCAGGGTCCTAGCTCCTACGAGCAGTACTTC. It encodes CASSYPQGPSSYEQYF.

As for this clonotype: The junction shows a germline mismatch at one end, possibly a read error. V and J are TRBV7-9 and TRBJ2-7; D may match TRBD1 or TRBD2 (5 bases each). This CDR3 region has 15 residues. Germline V CDR1 and CDR2: SEHNR, FQNEAQ (reference sequence). CDR3 residues: CAGSSGTRSSYEQYF. The CDR3 nucleotides are TGTGCCGGCAGCTCCGGGACGCGAAGTTCCTACGAGCAGTACTTC.

V and J are TRBV20-1 and TRBJ1-5, with TRBD1 identical over 7 bases. V lost 1 base, J lost 2 bases, and 2 bases stayed unmatched. The CDR3 runs to 14 residues. CDR1 DFQATT and CDR2 SNEGSKA come from the germline V gene (reference sequence). CDR3 coding DNA: TGCAGTGCTAGAGTGGGGACAGGCAATCAGCCCCAGCATTTT. As protein: CSARVGTGNQPQHF.

The chain carries TRBV28 and TRBJ2-2; D call uncertain. The CDR3 has 14 amino acids. CDR1 MDHEN and CDR2 SYDVKM come from the germline V gene. Trimming removed 7 bases at V and 4 bases at J, with 13 bases between. Here the CDR3 reads CASKRAGSTGELFF. Written as DNA, the CDR3 is TGTGCCAGCAAACGGGCCGGGTCCACCGGGGAGCTGTTTTTT.

This clonotype was found a few times. The rearrangement uses TRBV30 and TRBJ2-1, with 12 bases that match TRBD2. CDR1 is GTSNPN and CDR2 is SVGIG in the germline V gene (reference sequence). CDR3 length equals 14 residues. CDR3 DNA: TGTGCTGGGGTTCTAGCGGGGGGGCGAAATGAGCAGTTCTTC. Its protein product is CAGVLAGGRNEQFF. Together with reference TRBV30 and TRBJ2-1, the CDR3 gives the full variable domain: SQTIHQWPATLVQPVGSPLSLECTVEGTSNPNLYWYRQAAGRGLQLLFYSVGIGQISSEVPQNLSASRPQDRQFILSSKKLLLSDSGFYLCAGVLAGGRNEQFFGPGTRLTVL.

V and J are TRBV7-2 and TRBJ1-5, with a possible D match to TRBD1 (5 bases). CDR3 size: 14 residues. Germline V gives CDR1 SGHTA, CDR2 FQGNSA. The V end was cut by 0 bases, the J end by 4 bases, with 7 bases between. CDR3: CASSLATANQPQHF. The CDR3 DNA follows: TGTGCCAGCAGCTTAGCGACAGCTAATCAGCCCCAGCATTTT.

This clonotype was seen at least ten times. The chain combines TRBV9 with TRBJ2-1; 11 bases are a match to TRBD2. The germline V gene encodes CDR1 SGDLS and CDR2 YYNGEE. The CDR3 is 14 amino acids. Germline trimming cut 0 bases from V and 15 bases from J; bases unmatched to any gene: 8. The CDR3 region has the DNA TGTGCCAGCAGCGTAGGACTAGCGGGACTACCCCCGTTCTTC. Its translation: CASSVGLAGLPPFF.

This clonotype was counted between two and nine times. The rearrangement links TRBV11-3 to TRBJ2-5; the D gene could be TRBD1 or TRBD2 (5 bases each). Trimming cost V 0 bases and J 2 bases, with 10 bases left between them. In germline, CDR1 is SGHNT, CDR2 YENEEA. This CDR3 spans 15 amino acids. DNA of the CDR3: TGTGCCAGCAGCTTAGAGTCCAGGGAGCAAGAGACCCAGTACTTC. Protein sequence: CASSLESREQETQYF.

The chain has TRBV29-1 and TRBJ2-1; D is unresolved. Trimming shortened V by 5 bases and J by 0 bases, and 8 bases separated the two germline ends. The CDR3 is 13 residues long. Germline V gives CDR1 SQVTM, CDR2 ANQGSEA. As DNA, the CDR3 is TGCAGCGTTTCAGCTTTCTCCTACAATGAGCAGTTCTTC. It codes for CSVSAFSYNEQFF.